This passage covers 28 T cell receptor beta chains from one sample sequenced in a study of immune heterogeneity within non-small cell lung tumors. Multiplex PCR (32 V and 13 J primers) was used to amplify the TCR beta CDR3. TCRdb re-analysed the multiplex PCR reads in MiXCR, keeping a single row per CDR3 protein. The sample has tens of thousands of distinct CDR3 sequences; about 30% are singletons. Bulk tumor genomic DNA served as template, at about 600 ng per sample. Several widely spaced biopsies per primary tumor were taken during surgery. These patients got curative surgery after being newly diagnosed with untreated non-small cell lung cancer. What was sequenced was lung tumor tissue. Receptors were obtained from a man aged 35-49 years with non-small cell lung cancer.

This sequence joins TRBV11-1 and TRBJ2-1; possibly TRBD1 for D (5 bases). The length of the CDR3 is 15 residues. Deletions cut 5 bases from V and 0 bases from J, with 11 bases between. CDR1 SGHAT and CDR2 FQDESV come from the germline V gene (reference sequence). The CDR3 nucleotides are TGTGCCAGCAGCGCACAGGCTAGCTCCTACAATGAGCAGTTCTTC. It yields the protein CASSAQASSYNEQFF.

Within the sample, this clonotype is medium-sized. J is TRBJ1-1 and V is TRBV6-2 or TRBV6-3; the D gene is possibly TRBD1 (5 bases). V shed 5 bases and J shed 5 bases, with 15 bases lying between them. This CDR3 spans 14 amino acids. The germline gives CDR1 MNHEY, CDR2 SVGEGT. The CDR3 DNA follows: TGTGCCAGCAGTGGCGAGACAGAGAGGACTGAAGCTTTCTTT. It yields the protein CASSGETERTEAFF.

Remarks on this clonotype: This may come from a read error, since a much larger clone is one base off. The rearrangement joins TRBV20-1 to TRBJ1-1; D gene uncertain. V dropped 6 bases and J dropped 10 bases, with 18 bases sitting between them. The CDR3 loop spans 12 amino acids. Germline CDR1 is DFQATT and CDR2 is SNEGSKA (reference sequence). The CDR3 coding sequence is TGCAGTGCCCCGGTGGCATCTATCGTAGCTTTCTTT. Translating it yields CSAPVASIVAFF.

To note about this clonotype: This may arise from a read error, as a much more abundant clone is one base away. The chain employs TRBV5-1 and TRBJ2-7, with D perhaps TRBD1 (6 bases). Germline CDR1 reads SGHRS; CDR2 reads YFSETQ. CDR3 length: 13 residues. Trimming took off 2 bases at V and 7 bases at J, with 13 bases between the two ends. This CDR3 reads CASSFDRSREQYF. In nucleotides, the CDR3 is TGCGCCAGCAGCTTTGACAGGAGCAGAGAGCAGTACTTC.

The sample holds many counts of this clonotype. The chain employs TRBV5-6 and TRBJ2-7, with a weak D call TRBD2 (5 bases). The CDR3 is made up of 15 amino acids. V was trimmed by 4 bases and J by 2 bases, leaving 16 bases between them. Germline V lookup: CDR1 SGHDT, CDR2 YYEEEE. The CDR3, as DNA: TGTGCCAGCAGCCAAGCGCCGGGAAGAACCTACGAGCAGTACTTC. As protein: CASSQAPGRTYEQYF.

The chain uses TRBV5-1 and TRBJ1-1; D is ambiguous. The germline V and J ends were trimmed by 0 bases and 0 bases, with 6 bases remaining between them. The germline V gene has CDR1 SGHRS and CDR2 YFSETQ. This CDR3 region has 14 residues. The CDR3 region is CASSLDGMNTEAFF. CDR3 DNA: TGCGCCAGCAGCTTGGACGGGATGAACACTGAAGCTTTCTTT.

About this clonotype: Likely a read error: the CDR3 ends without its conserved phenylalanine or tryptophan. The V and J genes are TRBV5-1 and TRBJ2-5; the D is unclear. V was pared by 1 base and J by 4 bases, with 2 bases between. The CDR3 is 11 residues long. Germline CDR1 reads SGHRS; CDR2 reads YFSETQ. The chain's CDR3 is CASSLRETQYL. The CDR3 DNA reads TGCGCCAGCAGCTTGAGAGAGACCCAGTACTTG.

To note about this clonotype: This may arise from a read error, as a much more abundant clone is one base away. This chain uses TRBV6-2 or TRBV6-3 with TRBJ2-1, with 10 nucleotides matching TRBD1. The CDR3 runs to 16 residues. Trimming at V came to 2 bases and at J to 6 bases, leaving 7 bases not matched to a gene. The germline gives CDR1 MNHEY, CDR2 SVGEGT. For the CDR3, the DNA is TGTGCCAGCAGTTACACCCGGGACAGGGGCTCCAATGAGCAGTTCTTC. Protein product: CASSYTRDRGSNEQFF.

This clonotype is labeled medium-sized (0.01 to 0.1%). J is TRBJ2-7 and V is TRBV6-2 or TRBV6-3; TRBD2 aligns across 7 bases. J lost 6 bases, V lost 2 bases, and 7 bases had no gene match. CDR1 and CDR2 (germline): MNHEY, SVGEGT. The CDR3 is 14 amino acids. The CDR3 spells CASSYGGSVTEQYF. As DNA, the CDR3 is TGTGCCAGCAGTTACGGCGGGAGTGTAACCGAGCAGTACTTC.

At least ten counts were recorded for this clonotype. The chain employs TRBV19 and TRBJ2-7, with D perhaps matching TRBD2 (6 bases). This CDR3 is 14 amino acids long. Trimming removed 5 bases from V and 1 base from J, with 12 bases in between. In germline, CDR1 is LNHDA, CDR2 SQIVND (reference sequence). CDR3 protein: CASSSDYSSYEQYF. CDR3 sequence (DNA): TGTGCCAGTAGTTCGGACTATTCGTCCTACGAGCAGTACTTC.

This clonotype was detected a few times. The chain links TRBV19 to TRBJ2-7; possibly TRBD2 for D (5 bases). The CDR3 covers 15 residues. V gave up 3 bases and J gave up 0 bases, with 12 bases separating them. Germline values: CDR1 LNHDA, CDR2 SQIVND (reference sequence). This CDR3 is CASSMKADHSYEQYF. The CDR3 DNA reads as TGTGCCAGTAGTATGAAAGCGGACCACTCCTACGAGCAGTACTTC.

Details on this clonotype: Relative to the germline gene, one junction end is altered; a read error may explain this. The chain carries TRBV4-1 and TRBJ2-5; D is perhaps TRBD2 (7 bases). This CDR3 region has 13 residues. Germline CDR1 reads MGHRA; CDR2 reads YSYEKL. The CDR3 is CASRQGGGETQYF. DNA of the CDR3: TGCGCCAGCCGCCAAGGGGGGGGAGAGACCCAGTACTTC.

For the CDR3, the DNA is TGTGCCAGCAGCCAGTCGGGCGGGAGTACGTACGAGCAGTACTTC. It encodes CASSQSGGSTYEQYF. The chain uses TRBV14 and TRBJ2-7; 7 positions agree with TRBD2. CDR1 and CDR2 (germline): SGHDN, FVKESK. The CDR3 sequence is 15 residues long. Losses at the gene ends were 3 bases for V and 4 bases for J; bases not matched to a gene: 9.

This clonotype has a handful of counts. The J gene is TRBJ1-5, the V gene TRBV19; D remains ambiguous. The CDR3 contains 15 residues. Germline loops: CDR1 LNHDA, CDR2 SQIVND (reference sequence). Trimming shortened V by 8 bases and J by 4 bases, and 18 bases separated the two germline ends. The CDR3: CASWEGGFQNQPQHF. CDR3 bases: TGTGCCAGTTGGGAAGGCGGGTTCCAAAATCAGCCCCAGCATTTT.

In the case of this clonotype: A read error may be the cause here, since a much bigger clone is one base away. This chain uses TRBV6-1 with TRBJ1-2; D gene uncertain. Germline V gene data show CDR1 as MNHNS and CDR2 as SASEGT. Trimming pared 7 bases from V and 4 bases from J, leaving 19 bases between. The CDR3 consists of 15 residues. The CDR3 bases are TGTGCCAGCACCCAAGCCCCGACGGTGCTCTATGGCTACACCTTC. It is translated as CASTQAPTVLYGYTF.

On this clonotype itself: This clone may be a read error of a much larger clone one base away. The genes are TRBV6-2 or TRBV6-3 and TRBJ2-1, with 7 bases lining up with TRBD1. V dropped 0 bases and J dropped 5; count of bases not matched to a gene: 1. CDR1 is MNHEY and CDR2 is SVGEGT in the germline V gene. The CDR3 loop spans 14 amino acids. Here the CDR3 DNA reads TGTGCCAGCAGTTACTCCCAGGGGGACAATGAGCAGTTCTTC. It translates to CASSYSQGDNEQFF.

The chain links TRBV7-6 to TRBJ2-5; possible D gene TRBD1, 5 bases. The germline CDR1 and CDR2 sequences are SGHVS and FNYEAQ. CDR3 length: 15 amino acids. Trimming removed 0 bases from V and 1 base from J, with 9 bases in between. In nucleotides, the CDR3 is TGTGCCAGCAGCTTAGCCGGACACCGCCAAGAGACCCAGTACTTC. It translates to CASSLAGHRQETQYF.

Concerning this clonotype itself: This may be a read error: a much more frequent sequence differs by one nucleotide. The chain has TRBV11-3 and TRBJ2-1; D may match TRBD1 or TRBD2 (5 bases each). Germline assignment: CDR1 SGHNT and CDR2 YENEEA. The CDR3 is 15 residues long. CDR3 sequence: CASSTGTDLYNEKFF. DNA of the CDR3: TGTGCCAGCAGCACCGGGACGGACTTATACAATGAGAAGTTCTTC.

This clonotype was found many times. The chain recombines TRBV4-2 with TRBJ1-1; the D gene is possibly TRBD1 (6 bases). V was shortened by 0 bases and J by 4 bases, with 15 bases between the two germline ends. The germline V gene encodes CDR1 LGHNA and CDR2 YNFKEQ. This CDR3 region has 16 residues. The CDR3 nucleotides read TGTGCCAGCAGCCAAGAAGGGGGAACAGGACCCACTGAAGCTTTCTTT. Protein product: CASSQEGGTGPTEAFF.

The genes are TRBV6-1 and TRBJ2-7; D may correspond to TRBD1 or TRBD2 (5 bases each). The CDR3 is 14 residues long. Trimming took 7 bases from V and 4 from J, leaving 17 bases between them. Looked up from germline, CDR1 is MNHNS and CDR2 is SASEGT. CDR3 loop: CASIPFWGGYEQYF. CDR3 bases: TGTGCCAGCATTCCCTTCTGGGGCGGGTACGAGCAGTACTTC.

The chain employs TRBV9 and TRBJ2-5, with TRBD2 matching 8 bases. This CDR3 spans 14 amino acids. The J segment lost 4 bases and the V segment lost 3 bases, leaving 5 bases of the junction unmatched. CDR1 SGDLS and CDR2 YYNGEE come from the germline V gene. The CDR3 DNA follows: TGTGCCAGCAGCGGAAGCGGGAGTGGAGAGACCCAGTACTTC. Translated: CASSGSGSGETQYF.

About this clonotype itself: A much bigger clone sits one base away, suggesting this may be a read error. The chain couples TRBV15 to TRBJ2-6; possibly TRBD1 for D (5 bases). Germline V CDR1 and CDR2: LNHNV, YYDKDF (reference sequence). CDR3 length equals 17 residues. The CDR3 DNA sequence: TGTGCCACCAGCAGGAACGGGTTGAGCTCTGGGGCCAACGTCCCGACTTTC. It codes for CATSRNGLSSGANVPTF.

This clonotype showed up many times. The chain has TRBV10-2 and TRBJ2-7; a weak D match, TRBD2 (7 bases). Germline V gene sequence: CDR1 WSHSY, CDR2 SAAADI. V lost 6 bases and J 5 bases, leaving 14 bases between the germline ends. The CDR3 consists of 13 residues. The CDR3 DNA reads TGCGCCAGCAGGCCCTCGGGGGGCGACGAGCAGTACTTC. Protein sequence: CASRPSGGDEQYF.

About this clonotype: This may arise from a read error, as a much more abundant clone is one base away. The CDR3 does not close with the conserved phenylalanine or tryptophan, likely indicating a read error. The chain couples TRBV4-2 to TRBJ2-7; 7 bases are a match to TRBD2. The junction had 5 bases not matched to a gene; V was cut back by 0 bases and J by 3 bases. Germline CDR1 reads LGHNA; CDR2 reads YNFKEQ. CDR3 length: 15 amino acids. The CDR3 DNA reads TGTGCCAGCAGCCAAGAGCTAGCGGTGATCTACGAGCAGTACCTC. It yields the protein CASSQELAVIYEQYL.

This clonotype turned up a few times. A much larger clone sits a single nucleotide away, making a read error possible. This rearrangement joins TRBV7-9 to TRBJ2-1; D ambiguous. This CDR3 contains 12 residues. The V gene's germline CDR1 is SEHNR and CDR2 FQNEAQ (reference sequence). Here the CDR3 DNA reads TGTGGCAGCAGCTTTGTGTACGCTGAGCAGTTCTTC. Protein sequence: CGSSFVYAEQFF.

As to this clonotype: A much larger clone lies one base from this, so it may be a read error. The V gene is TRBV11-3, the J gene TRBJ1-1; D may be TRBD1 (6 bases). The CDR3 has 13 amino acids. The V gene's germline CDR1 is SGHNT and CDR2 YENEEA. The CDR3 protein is CSSRGPRNTEAFF. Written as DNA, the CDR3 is TGTTCCAGCAGGGGACCTAGGAACACTGAAGCTTTCTTT.

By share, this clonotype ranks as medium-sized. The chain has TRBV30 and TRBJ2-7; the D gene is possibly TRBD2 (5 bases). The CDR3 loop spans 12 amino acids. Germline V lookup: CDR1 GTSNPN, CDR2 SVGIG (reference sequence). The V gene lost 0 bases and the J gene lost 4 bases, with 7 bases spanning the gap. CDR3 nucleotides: TGTGCCTGGAGTGTAAGCGGATACGAGCAGTACTTC. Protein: CAWSVSGYEQYF.

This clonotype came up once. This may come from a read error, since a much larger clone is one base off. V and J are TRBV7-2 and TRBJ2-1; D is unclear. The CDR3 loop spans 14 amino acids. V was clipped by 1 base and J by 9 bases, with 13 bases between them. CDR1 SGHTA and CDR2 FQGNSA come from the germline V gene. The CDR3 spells CASSLVRVYGEQFF. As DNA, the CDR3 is TGTGCCAGCAGCTTAGTTAGAGTTTACGGTGAGCAGTTCTTC.